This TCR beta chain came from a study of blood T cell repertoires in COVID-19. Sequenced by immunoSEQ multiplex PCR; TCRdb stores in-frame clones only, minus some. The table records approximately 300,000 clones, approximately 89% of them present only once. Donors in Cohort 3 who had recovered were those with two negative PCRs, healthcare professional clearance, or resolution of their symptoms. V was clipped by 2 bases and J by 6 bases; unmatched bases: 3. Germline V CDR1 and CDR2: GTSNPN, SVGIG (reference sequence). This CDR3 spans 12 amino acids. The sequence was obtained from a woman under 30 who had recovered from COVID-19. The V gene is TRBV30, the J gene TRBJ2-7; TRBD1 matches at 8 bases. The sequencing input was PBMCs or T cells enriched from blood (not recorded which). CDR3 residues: CAWSRTGPEQYF. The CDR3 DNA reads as TGTGCCTGGAGTCGGACAGGGCCCGAGCAGTACTTC.